This T cell receptor (beta chain) was recovered during a study of molecular identifiers for immune sequencing clone quantification. Via MiXCR, TCRdb re-called the PCR reads, giving one row per CDR3 protein. The sample consists of 90,000 to 120,000 distinct CDR3 sequences, over 30% of them appearing once. The CDR3 is 13 amino acids. Germline V gene data show CDR1 as MNHEY and CDR2 as SMNVEV (reference sequence). Trimming left V 3 bases short and J 2 bases short, with 8 bases between. This clonotype was counted a few times. This receptor was obtained from a human donor in good health. Some libraries in this study had Jurkat cell RNA spiked in. The chain joins TRBV27 to TRBJ2-7, with D unclear. Sample: naive CD8+ T cells from blood, with Jurkat cell RNA spiked in. Noted subset: FACS-sorted CD8+CD4-CCR7+CD45RA+ naive T cells. DNA of the CDR3: TGTGCCAGCAGTTTTAACCCAGCCTACGAGCAGTACTTC. It is translated as CASSFNPAYEQYF.